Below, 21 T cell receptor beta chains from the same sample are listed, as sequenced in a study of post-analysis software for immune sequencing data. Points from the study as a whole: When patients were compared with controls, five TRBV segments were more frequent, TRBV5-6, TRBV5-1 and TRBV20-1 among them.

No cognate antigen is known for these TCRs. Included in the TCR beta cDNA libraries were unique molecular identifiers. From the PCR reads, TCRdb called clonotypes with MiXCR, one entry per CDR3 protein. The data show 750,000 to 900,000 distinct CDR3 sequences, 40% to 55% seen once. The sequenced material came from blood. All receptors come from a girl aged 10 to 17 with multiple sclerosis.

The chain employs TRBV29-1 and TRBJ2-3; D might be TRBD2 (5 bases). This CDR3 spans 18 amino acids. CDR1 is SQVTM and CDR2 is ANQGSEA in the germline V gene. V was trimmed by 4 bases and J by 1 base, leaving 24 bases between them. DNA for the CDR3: TGCAGCGTTGGATGGGAAGAGGATTCGGGGAGACGCACAGATACGCAGTATTTT. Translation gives CSVGWEEDSGRRTDTQYF.

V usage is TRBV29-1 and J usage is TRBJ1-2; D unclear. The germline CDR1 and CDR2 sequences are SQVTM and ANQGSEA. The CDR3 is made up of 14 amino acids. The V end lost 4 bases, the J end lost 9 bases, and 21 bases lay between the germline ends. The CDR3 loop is CSVVAASHKWSYTF. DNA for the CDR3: TGCAGCGTTGTAGCGGCGTCCCACAAGTGGAGCTACACCTTC.

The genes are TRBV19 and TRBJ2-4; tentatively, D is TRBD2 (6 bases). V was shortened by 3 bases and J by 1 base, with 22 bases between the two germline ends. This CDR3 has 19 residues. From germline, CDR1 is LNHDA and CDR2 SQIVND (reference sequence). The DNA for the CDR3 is TGTGCCAGTAGTATTGGGGGGTCGGCATTAGGGGCGGCCAAAAACATTCAGTACTTC. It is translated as CASSIGGSALGAAKNIQYF.

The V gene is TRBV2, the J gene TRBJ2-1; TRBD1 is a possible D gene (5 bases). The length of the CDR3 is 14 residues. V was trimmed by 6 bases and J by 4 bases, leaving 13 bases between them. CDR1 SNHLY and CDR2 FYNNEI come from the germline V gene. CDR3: CASRGKDSYNEQFF. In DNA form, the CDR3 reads TGTGCCAGCAGGGGGAAAGACAGTTACAATGAGCAGTTCTTC.

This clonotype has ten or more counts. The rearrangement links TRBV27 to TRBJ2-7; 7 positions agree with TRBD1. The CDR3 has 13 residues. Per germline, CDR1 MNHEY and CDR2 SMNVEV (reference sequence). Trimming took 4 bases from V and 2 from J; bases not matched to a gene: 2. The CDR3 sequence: CASSSGGAYEQYF. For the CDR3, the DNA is TGTGCCAGCAGTTCAGGGGGTGCCTACGAGCAGTACTTC.

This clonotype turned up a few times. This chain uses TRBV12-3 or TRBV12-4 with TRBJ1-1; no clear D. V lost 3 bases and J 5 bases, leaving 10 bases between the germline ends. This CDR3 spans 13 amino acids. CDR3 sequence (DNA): TGTGCCAGCAGTTTGGGTATAGGGACTGAAGCTTTCTTT. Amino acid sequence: CASSLGIGTEAFF.

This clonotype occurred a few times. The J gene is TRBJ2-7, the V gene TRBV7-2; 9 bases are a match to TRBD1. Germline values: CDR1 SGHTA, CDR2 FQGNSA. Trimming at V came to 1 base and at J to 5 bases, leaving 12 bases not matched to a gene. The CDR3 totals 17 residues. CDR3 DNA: TGTGCCAGCAGCTTAGGGACCGGGACAGGGTTTAAACACGAGCAGTACTTC. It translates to CASSLGTGTGFKHEQYF. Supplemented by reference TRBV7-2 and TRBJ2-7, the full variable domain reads GAGVSQSPSNKVTEKGKDVELRCDPISGHTALYWYRQSLGQGLEFLIYFQGNSAPDKSGLPSDRFSAERTGGSVSTLTIQRTQQEDSAVYLCASSLGTGTGFKHEQYFGPGTRLTVT.

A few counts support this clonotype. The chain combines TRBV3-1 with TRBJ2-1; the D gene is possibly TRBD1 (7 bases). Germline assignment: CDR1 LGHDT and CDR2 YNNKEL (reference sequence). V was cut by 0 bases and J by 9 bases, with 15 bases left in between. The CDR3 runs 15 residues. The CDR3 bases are TGTGCCAGCAGCCAAGATCCCCCAGGGGGGCGTGAGCAGTTCTTC. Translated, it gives CASSQDPPGGREQFF.

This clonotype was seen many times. CDR3 bases: TGCAGCGTTGGGACAGGGGGAGGTCAGCCCCAGCATTTT. This sequence encodes CSVGTGGGQPQHF. The chain is built from TRBV29-1 and TRBJ1-5; 10 bases are a match to TRBD1. This CDR3 is built from 13 residues. V was clipped by 4 bases and J by 6 bases; unmatched bases: 3. Looked up from germline, CDR1 is SQVTM and CDR2 is ANQGSEA.

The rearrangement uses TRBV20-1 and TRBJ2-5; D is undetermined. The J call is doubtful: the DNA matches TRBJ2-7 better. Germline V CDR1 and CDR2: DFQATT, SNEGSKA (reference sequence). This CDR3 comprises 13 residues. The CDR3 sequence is CSARDDAPYEQYF. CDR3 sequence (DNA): TGCAGTGCTAGAGACGACGCCCCCTACGAGCAGTACTTC.

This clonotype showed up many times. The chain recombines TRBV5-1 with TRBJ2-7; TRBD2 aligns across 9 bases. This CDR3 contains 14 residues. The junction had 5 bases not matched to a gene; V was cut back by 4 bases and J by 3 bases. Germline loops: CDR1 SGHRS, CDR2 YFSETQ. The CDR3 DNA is TGCGCCAGCAGCCCCGATAGCGGGAGCTACGAGCAGTACTTC. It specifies CASSPDSGSYEQYF.

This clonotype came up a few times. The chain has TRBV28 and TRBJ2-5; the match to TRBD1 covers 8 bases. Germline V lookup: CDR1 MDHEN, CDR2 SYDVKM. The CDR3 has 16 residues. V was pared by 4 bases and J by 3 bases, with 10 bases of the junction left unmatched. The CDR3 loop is CASSSYRDRWKETQYF. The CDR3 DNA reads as TGTGCCAGCAGTTCATACCGGGACAGGTGGAAAGAGACCCAGTACTTC.

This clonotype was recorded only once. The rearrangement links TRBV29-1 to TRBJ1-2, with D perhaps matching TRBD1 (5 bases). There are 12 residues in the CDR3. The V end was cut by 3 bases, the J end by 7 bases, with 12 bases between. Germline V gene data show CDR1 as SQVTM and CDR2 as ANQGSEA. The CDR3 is CSVDGGDCGYTF. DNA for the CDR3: TGCAGCGTTGATGGGGGAGACTGTGGCTACACCTTC.

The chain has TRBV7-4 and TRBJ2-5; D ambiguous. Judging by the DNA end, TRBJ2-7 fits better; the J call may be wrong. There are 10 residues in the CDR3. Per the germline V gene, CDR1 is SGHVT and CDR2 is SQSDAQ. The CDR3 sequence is CASSVLEQYF. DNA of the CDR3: TGTGCCAGCAGCGTTCTCGAGCAGTACTTC.

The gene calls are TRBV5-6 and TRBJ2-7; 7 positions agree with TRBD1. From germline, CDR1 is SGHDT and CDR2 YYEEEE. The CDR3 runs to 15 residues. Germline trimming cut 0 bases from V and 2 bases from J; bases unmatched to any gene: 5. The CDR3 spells CASSLGRGQPYEQYF. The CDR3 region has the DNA TGTGCCAGCAGCTTGGGTCGGGGACAGCCCTACGAGCAGTACTTC.

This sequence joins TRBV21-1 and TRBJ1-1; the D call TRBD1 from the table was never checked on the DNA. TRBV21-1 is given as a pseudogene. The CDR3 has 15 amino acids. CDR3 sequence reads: CASSNRGSRGTEAFF. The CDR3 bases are TGTGCCAGCAGCAACAGGGGGTCCCGGGGCACTGAAGCTTTCTTT.

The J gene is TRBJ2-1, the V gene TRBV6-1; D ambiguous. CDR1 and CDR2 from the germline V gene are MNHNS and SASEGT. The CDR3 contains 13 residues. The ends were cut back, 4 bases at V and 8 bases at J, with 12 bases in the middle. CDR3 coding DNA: TGTGCCAGCAGTGGCCCCAGGTTGCATGAGCAGTTCTTC. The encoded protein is CASSGPRLHEQFF.

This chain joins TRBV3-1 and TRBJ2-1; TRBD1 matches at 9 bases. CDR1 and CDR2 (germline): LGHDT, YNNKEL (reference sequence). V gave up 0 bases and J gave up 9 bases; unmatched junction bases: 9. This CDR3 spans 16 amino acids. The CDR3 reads CASSQDKEDRGFEQFF. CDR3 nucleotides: TGTGCCAGCAGCCAAGATAAGGAGGACAGGGGTTTTGAGCAGTTCTTC.

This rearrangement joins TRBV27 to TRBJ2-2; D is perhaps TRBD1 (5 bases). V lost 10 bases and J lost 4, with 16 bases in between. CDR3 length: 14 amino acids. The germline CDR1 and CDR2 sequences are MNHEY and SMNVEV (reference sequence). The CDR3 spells CATSPGLGTGELFF. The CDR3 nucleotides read TGTGCCACTTCTCCAGGGTTAGGCACCGGGGAGCTGTTTTTT.

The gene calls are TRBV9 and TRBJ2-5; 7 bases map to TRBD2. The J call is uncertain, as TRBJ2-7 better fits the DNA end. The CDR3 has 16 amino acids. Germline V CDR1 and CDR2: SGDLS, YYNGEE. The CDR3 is CASSVGPSGQDGEQYF. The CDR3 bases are TGTGCCAGCAGCGTAGGCCCTAGCGGCCAGGACGGCGAGCAGTACTTC.

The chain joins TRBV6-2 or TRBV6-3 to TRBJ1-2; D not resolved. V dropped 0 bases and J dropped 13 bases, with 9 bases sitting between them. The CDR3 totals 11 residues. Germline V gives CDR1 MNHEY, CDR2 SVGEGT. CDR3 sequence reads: CASSYSSRPTF. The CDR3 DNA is TGTGCCAGCAGTTACTCGAGCAGACCCACCTTC.